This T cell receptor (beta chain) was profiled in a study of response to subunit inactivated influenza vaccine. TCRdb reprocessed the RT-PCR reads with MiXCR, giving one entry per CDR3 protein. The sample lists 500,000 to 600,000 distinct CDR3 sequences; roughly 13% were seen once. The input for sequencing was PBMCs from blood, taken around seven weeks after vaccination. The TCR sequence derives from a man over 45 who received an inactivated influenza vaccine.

In DNA, the CDR3 is TGCAGTGCTAGAGGGGGGGTGGAGACCCAGTACTTC. Its translation is CSARGGVETQYF. The genes are TRBV20-1 and TRBJ2-5, with D possibly matching TRBD2 (6 bases). The CDR3 is made up of 12 amino acids. Germline V CDR1 and CDR2: DFQATT, SNEGSKA (reference sequence). Trimming removed 1 base at V and 5 bases at J, with 8 bases between.